The 8 T cell receptor beta chains in this list originate from one sample, sequenced in a study of blood T cell repertoires in COVID-19. Using immunoSEQ multiplex PCR, the repertoire was profiled, and TCRdb retains in-frame clones only, with some absent. Of tens of thousands of clones in the sample, 87% are singletons; the top ten hold more than 14%. Specimen: peripheral blood. Receptor source: a male donor with acute or convalescent COVID-19.

This clone appeared a single time. The chain employs TRBV6-6 and TRBJ1-3, with 9 nucleotides matching TRBD1. The CDR3 covers 15 residues. Per germline, CDR1 MNHNY and CDR2 SVGAGI (reference sequence). Trimming at V came to 6 bases and at J to 4 bases, leaving 7 bases not matched to a gene. The DNA of the CDR3 is TGTGCCAGCAGCTCCCGGGACAGGGCCGGAAACACCATATATTTT. Residues: CASSSRDRAGNTIYF.

A single count supports this clone. V gene TRBV9 combines with J gene TRBJ1-3; 8 bases fit TRBD1. The CDR3 runs 16 residues. V trimming: 4 bases; J trimming: 0 bases; junction bases outside the gene matches: 6. Germline V lookup: CDR1 SGDLS, CDR2 YYNGEE. The CDR3 reads CASSRTGPFSGNTIYF. Here the CDR3 DNA reads TGTGCCAGCAGCCGGACAGGGCCCTTCTCTGGAAACACCATATATTTT.

The rearrangement uses TRBV11-3 and TRBJ2-3; 9 bases are a match to TRBD2. The germline gives CDR1 SGHNT, CDR2 YENEEA. The CDR3 consists of 15 residues. Trimming took 7 bases from V and 4 from J; bases not matched to a gene: 9. CDR3 coding DNA: TGTGCCAGCACCCAAAGCGGGGGGAGGTCAGATACGCAGTATTTT. This gives the protein CASTQSGGRSDTQYF.

This chain connects TRBV28 to TRBJ2-4; D remains ambiguous. V was clipped by 7 bases and J by 3 bases, with 10 bases between them. Germline V gene lookup returns CDR1 MDHEN and CDR2 SYDVKM. The CDR3 is 13 amino acids. The CDR3 coding sequence is TGTGCCAGCAAAAGAGATGACAAAAACATTCAGTACTTC. Amino acids: CASKRDDKNIQYF.

This chain connects TRBV2 to TRBJ2-5; tentatively, D is TRBD1 (6 bases). The V end lost 8 bases, the J end lost 1 base, and 11 bases lay between the germline ends. CDR1 and CDR2 from the germline V gene are SNHLY and FYNNEI. The CDR3 is made up of 13 amino acids. The CDR3 protein is CASLQGGQETQYF. Here the CDR3 DNA reads TGTGCCAGCCTACAGGGCGGCCAAGAGACCCAGTACTTC.

The chain employs TRBV6-5 and TRBJ2-1, with TRBD1 matching over 11 bases. CDR3 length equals 15 residues. Losses at the gene ends were 6 bases for V and 8 bases for J; bases not matched to a gene: 9. Germline loops: CDR1 MNHEY, CDR2 SVGAGI. In DNA form, the CDR3 reads TGTGCCAGCAGGGAGGGGGGACAGGGGGTCGATGAGCAGTTCTTC. Encoded protein: CASREGGQGVDEQFF.

The V and J genes are TRBV7-6 and TRBJ2-2; weak D call: TRBD1 (6 bases). CDR3 length: 14 residues. V was pared by 1 base and J by 8 bases, with 11 bases between. Germline V CDR1 and CDR2: SGHVS, FNYEAQ. This CDR3 is CASSLVDRSGELFF. The CDR3 coding sequence is TGTGCCAGCAGCTTAGTAGACAGGTCTGGGGAGCTGTTTTTT.

The CDR3 nucleotides are TGTGCCAGCAGCACTACCGGGACAGGGGATCAGCCCCAGCATTTT. Amino acid sequence: CASSTTGTGDQPQHF. The chain links TRBV5-5 to TRBJ1-5, with 10 bases matching TRBD1. In germline, CDR1 is SGHKS, CDR2 YYEKEE (reference sequence). Trimming removed 4 bases from V and 5 bases from J; junction bases left unmatched: 6. This CDR3 comprises 15 residues.